One sample yielded the 10 T cell receptor beta chains listed below, sequenced in a study of T cell responses to AZD1222 COVID-19 vaccine. Profiled with immunoSEQ multiplex PCR; TCRdb holds only in-frame clones, not every one. The sample shows some 100,000 clones, 80% to 90% of them seen only once. The sequences come from peripheral blood, collected on day 0 of AZD1222 vaccination. These receptors were obtained from an adult in good health.

Turning to this clone: At one end, the junction sequence differs from germline, possibly due to a read error. The genes are TRBV7-7 and TRBJ2-5; TRBD2 might be the D (6 bases). This CDR3 is built from 15 residues. Per the germline V gene, CDR1 is SSHAT and CDR2 is FNYEAQ (reference sequence). CDR3 nucleotide sequence: TGTGCTAGCAGCGGAAGCGGGCGGTCGGGTGGGACCCAGTACTTC. Translating it yields CASSGSGRSGGTQYF.

The chain combines TRBV27 with TRBJ1-1; D might be TRBD1 (5 bases). CDR1 and CDR2 (germline): MNHEY, SMNVEV (reference sequence). The CDR3 extends over 15 amino acids. Trimming took off 2 bases at V and 1 base at J, with 11 bases between the two ends. CDR3 DNA: TGTGCCAGCAGTTTAGGCCTTACAGGGAACACTGAAGCTTTCTTT. It encodes CASSLGLTGNTEAFF.

The rearrangement links TRBV28 to TRBJ2-7; 7 bases line up with TRBD2. Germline CDR1 reads MDHEN; CDR2 reads SYDVKM. Trimming cost V 6 bases and J 2 bases; bases outside gene matches: 7. The CDR3 has 14 residues. The CDR3 nucleotides read TGTGCCAGCAGGGCGAGGGAGGGCGCCTACGAGCAGTACTTC. Its protein is CASRAREGAYEQYF.

The gene calls are TRBV7-3 and TRBJ1-6, with D hard to call. Trimming removed 7 bases at V and 8 bases at J, with 39 bases between. This CDR3 spans 22 amino acids. Germline-derived CDR1 and CDR2 are SGHTA and FQGTGA. The CDR3 nucleotides are TGTGCCAGCAACGCGCGAGGTGCAAAGCCCGAGATTAAGGACCTGGCGGATTCACCCCTCCACTTT. The encoded protein is CASNARGAKPEIKDLADSPLHF.

V gene TRBV29-1 combines with J gene TRBJ2-1; D not resolved. Germline CDR1 reads SQVTM; CDR2 reads ANQGSEA. The CDR3 loop spans 14 amino acids. The ends were cut back, 4 bases at V and 0 bases at J, with 10 bases in the middle. CDR3 sequence (DNA): TGCAGCGTTGTCCACACTCCCTCCTACAATGAGCAGTTCTTC. It specifies CSVVHTPSYNEQFF.

J is TRBJ1-5 and V is TRBV5-1; no definite D call. The CDR3 covers 14 residues. Germline V gene lookup returns CDR1 SGHRS and CDR2 YFSETQ. V was clipped by 0 bases and J by 7 bases, with 11 bases between them. The CDR3 reads CASSLVGMGQPQHF. The CDR3 DNA reads as TGCGCCAGCAGCTTGGTGGGTATGGGACAGCCCCAGCATTTT. Variable domain in full (rest from reference TRBV5-1 and TRBJ1-5): KAGVTQTPRYLIKTRGQQVTLSCSPISGHRSVSWYQQTPGQGLQFLFEYFSETQRNKGNFPGRFSGRQFSNSRSEMNVSTLELGDSALYLCASSLVGMGQPQHFGDGTRLSIL.

The chain links TRBV7-2 to TRBJ1-2; no firm D call. Per the germline V gene, CDR1 is SGHTA and CDR2 is FQGNSA. V was clipped by 0 bases and J by 8 bases, with 16 bases between them. The CDR3 extends over 15 amino acids. CDR3 in amino acids: CASSLALLILEGYTF. The CDR3 DNA reads TGTGCCAGCAGCTTAGCGCTCCTTATCCTAGAGGGCTACACCTTC.

The chain employs TRBV27 and TRBJ2-1, with 8 bases fitting TRBD2. V gave up 5 bases and J gave up 14 bases; unmatched junction bases: 8. The CDR3 covers 12 residues. Per germline, CDR1 MNHEY and CDR2 SMNVEV (reference sequence). This CDR3 reads CASSTDSREEFF. The CDR3 DNA is TGTGCCAGCAGTACCGACTCGCGGGAGGAGTTCTTC.

This chain uses TRBV5-1 with TRBJ2-7, with TRBD1 identical over 7 bases. Trimming removed 0 bases from V and 5 bases from J; junction bases left unmatched: 11. The CDR3 loop spans 16 amino acids. Germline lookup yields CDR1 SGHRS and CDR2 YFSETQ. DNA of the CDR3: TGCGCCAGCAGCTTGGACGCCGGGACAGCCGTCGACGAGCAGTACTTC. This translates into CASSLDAGTAVDEQYF.

The chain is built from TRBV5-6 and TRBJ2-2, with D possibly matching TRBD2 (7 bases). CDR3 length: 16 amino acids. Per germline, CDR1 SGHDT and CDR2 YYEEEE. The V end was cut by 2 bases, the J end by 2 bases, with 13 bases between. Here the CDR3 reads CASSLWGGGNTGELFF. The DNA for the CDR3 is TGTGCCAGCAGCTTATGGGGGGGCGGAAACACCGGGGAGCTGTTTTTT.